The 11 T cell receptor beta chains in this list originate from one sample, sequenced in a study of shared clonotypes between healthy human individuals. Assay: immunoSEQ multiplex PCR; the TCRdb copy retains only in-frame clones and omits some. The sample includes over a million clones, around three quarters of them seen just once. The material sequenced was memory CD4+ T cells from PBMCs. The subset was: CD45RA-negative fraction. These receptors came from a man between 18 and 35 years old in good health. Some clones in this sample may be carry-over from other donors' samples.

The chain couples TRBV6-1 to TRBJ1-5, with TRBD1 as a possible D gene (5 bases). The CDR3 loop spans 16 amino acids. CDR1 is MNHNS and CDR2 is SASEGT in the germline V gene. Trimming left V 4 bases short and J 4 bases short, with 17 bases between. The CDR3 DNA sequence: TGTGCCAGCAGTGGGGGTTGGCGGGGGAATAATCAGCCCCAGCATTTT. This codes for CASSGGWRGNNQPQHF.

The V and J genes are TRBV9 and TRBJ2-3; D remains unclear. The CDR3 extends over 13 amino acids. V dropped 3 bases and J dropped 6 bases, with 11 bases sitting between them. Germline lookup yields CDR1 SGDLS and CDR2 YYNGEE. CDR3 in DNA: TGTGCCAGCAGCGCCGTAGGCTCTGATACGCAGTATTTT. Translation: CASSAVGSDTQYF.

This chain connects TRBV18 to TRBJ1-1, with D possibly TRBD1 on 5 matching bases. From germline, CDR1 is KGHSH and CDR2 LQKENI. This CDR3 is 16 amino acids long. V lost 3 bases to trimming and J lost 7 bases, with 21 bases between them. CDR3 protein: CASSPNPQGMNGEAFF. The CDR3 coding sequence is TGTGCCAGCTCACCCAACCCCCAGGGCATGAACGGTGAAGCTTTCTTT.

V gene TRBV11-2 combines with J gene TRBJ1-2, with unresolved D. Looked up from germline, CDR1 is SGHAT and CDR2 is FQNNGV. Trimming left V 5 bases short and J 5 bases short, with 6 bases between. The CDR3 has 11 amino acids. The CDR3 protein is CASSREYGYTF. In DNA, the CDR3 is TGTGCCAGCAGCCGGGAATATGGCTACACCTTC. Looking up the rest from reference TRBV11-2 and TRBJ1-2 gives the full variable domain: EAGVAQSPRYKIIEKRQSVAFWCNPISGHATLYWYQQILGQGPKLLIQFQNNGVVDDSQLPKDRFSAERLKGVDSTLKIQPAKLEDSAVYLCASSREYGYTFGSGTRLTVV.

The V and J genes are TRBV14 and TRBJ1-4; D gene ambiguous. Trimming cost V 4 bases and J 8 bases, with 8 bases left between them. The germline V gene encodes CDR1 SGHDN and CDR2 FVKESK. This CDR3 has 12 residues. The CDR3 DNA reads as TGTGCCAGCAGCCTCCGGGGAGAAAAACTGTTTTTT. This translates into CASSLRGEKLFF.

The CDR3 is CASSQLRGDTQYF. CDR3 in DNA: TGTGCCAGCAGCCAATTGAGGGGTGATACGCAGTATTTT. The chain carries TRBV5-8 and TRBJ2-3; the D call may be TRBD1 or TRBD2 (5 bases each). Germline CDR1 SGHTS, CDR2 YDEGEE. V was shortened by 4 bases and J by 6 bases, with 12 bases between the two germline ends. This CDR3 has 13 residues.

This clone appeared a few times. V usage is TRBV5-1 and J usage is TRBJ1-1, with 7 bases lining up with TRBD1. CDR1 and CDR2 from the germline V gene are SGHRS and YFSETQ. V trimming: 4 bases; J trimming: 3 bases; junction bases outside the gene matches: 9. This CDR3 spans 15 amino acids. CDR3 residues: CASSQGGRKDTEAFF. Written as DNA, the CDR3 is TGCGCCAGCAGCCAGGGGGGTAGGAAAGACACTGAAGCTTTCTTT.

Regarding this clone: A read error may produce the germline difference seen at one junction end. The same CDR3 is also encoded by other DNA sequences in this sample. The rearrangement joins TRBV5-1 to TRBJ2-5; 11 bases are shared with TRBD1. This CDR3 has 14 residues. Germline values: CDR1 SGHRS, CDR2 YFSETQ. CDR3 protein: CASSSGQGGETQYF. CDR3 bases: TGTGCCAGCAGCTCGGGACAGGGGGGAGAGACCCAGTACTTC. Using reference TRBV5-1 and TRBJ2-5 for the parts outside the CDR3, the full variable domain is KAGVTQTPRYLIKTRGQQVTLSCSPISGHRSVSWYQQTPGQGLQFLFEYFSETQRNKGNFPGRFSGRQFSNSRSEMNVSTLELGDSALYLCASSSGQGGETQYFGPGTRLLVL.

CDR3 bases: TGCAGCGTTGGAGGACAGGGCTATGGCTACACCTTC. Encoded protein: CSVGGQGYGYTF. This rearrangement joins TRBV29-1 to TRBJ1-2; 8 positions agree with TRBD1. V dropped 4 bases and J dropped 4; count of bases not matched to a gene: 2. The germline CDR1 and CDR2 sequences are SQVTM and ANQGSEA. The CDR3 sequence is 12 residues long.

This clone occurred once. The chain couples TRBV11-2 to TRBJ1-1, with 7 bases matching TRBD1. The CDR3 is 15 residues long. V was pared by 5 bases and J by 1 base, with 7 bases of the junction left unmatched. CDR1 and CDR2 from the germline V gene are SGHAT and FQNNGV. The CDR3 sequence: CASSLNQGGNTEAFF. The CDR3 DNA follows: TGTGCCAGCAGCCTCAATCAGGGGGGGAACACTGAAGCTTTCTTT. Full variable domain (rest looked up from reference TRBV11-2 and TRBJ1-1): EAGVAQSPRYKIIEKRQSVAFWCNPISGHATLYWYQQILGQGPKLLIQFQNNGVVDDSQLPKDRFSAERLKGVDSTLKIQPAKLEDSAVYLCASSLNQGGNTEAFFGQGTRLTVV.

This clone has only a few counts. The rearrangement joins TRBV6-4 to TRBJ1-1; D not certain. CDR1 is MRHNA, CDR2 SNTAGT, per germline. CDR3 length: 9 residues. V lost 4 bases to trimming and J lost 9 bases, with 3 bases between them. This CDR3 reads CASSAKAFF. CDR3 DNA: TGTGCCAGCAGTGCCAAAGCTTTCTTT.